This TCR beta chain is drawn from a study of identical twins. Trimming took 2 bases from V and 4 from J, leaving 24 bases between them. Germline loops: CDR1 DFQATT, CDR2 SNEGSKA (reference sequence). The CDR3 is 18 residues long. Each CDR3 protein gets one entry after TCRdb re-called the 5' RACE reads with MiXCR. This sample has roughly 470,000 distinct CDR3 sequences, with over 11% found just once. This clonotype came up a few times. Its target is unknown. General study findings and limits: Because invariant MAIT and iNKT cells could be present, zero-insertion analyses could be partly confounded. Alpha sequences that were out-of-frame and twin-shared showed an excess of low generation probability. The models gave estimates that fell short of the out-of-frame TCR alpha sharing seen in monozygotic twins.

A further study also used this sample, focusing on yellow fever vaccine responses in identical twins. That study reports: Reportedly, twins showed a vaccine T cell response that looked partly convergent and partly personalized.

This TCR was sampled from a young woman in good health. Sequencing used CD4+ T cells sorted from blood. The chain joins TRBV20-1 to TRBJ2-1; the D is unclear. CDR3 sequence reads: CSARTVGQPLERYNEQFF. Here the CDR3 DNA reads TGCAGTGCTAGAACGGTTGGCCAACCATTAGAAAGATACAATGAGCAGTTCTTC.